The 4 T cell receptor beta chains below come from one sample, sequenced in a study of blood T cell repertoires in COVID-19. Method: immunoSEQ multiplex PCR; TCRdb's copy keeps in-frame clones and lacks some. Of 200,000 to 250,000 clones in the sample, around 82% are singletons; the top ten hold 4.7%. Material for sequencing was peripheral blood. These receptors all stem from a woman in her seventies with acute or convalescent COVID-19.

This CDR3 is CASGSGGSDSYEQYF. DNA for the CDR3: TGTGCCAGCGGCAGTGGGGGGTCGGATTCCTACGAGCAGTACTTC. This rearrangement joins TRBV28 to TRBJ2-7; tentatively, D is TRBD2 (6 bases). Germline CDR1 reads MDHEN; CDR2 reads SYDVKM. V shed 8 bases and J shed 1 base, with 18 bases lying between them. This CDR3 region has 15 residues.

This clone was picked up one time. V usage is TRBV15 and J usage is TRBJ1-2; D is uncertain. The CDR3 has 14 residues. Germline CDR1 is LNHNV and CDR2 is YYDKDF (reference sequence). Trimming took off 0 bases at V and 4 bases at J, with 9 bases between the two ends. CDR3 protein: CATSRDIQFYGYTF. The CDR3 region has the DNA TGTGCCACCAGCAGAGATATACAGTTCTATGGCTACACCTTC.

This chain joins TRBV3-1 (or the pseudogene TRBV3-2) and TRBJ1-2, with 7 positions matching TRBD1. Germline V gives CDR1 LGHDT, CDR2 YNNKEL (reference sequence). J was trimmed by 8 bases and V by 3 bases; bases with no gene match: 12. This CDR3 comprises 15 residues. CDR3 residues: CASSQRTGAWGGYTF. For the CDR3, the DNA is TGTGCCAGCAGCCAGAGGACAGGCGCCTGGGGCGGCTACACCTTC.

The V gene is TRBV6-2 or TRBV6-3, the J gene TRBJ1-5; TRBD1 is a possible D gene (5 bases). Germline V CDR1 and CDR2: MNHEY, SVGEGT. Trimming took off 2 bases at V and 5 bases at J, with 19 bases between the two ends. The CDR3 spans 17 residues. CDR3 in amino acids: CASSYATTRGTDQPQHF. The CDR3 DNA reads TGTGCCAGCAGTTACGCCACTACGCGGGGGACCGATCAGCCCCAGCATTTT.